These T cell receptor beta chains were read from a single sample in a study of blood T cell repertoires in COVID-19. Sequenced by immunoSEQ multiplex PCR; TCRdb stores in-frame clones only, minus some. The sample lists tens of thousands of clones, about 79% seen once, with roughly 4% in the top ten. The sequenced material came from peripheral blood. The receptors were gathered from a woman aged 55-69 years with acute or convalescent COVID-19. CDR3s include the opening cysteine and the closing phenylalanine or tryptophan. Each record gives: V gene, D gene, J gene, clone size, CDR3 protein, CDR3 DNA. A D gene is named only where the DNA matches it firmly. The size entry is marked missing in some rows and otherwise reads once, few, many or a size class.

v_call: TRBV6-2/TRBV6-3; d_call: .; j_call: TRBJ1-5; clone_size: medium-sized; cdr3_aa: CASSPDSITGTRPQHF; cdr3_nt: TGTGCCAGCAGTCCCGACTCGATTACAGGGACCCGGCCCCAGCATTTT
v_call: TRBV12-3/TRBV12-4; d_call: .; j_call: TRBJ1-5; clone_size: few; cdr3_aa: CASRGGTLKPQHF; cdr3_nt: TGTGCCAGCAGGGGCGGGACCCTTAAGCCCCAGCATTTT
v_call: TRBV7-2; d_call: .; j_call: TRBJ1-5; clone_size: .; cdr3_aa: CASSSYPFRGRNQPQHF; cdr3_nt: TGTGCCAGCAGCTCCTACCCGTTCAGGGGCCGTAATCAGCCCCAGCATTTT
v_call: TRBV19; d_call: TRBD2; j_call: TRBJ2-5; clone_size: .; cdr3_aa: CASSIDGGGTQYF; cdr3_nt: TGTGCCAGTAGTATCGACGGGGGGGGGACCCAGTACTTC
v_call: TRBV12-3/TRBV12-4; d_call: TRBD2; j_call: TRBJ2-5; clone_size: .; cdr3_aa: CASSTGLAVDF; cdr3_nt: TGTGCCAGCAGTACCGGACTAGCGGTGGACTTC
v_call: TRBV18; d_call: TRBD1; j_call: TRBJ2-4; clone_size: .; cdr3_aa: CASSPRTGDIQYF; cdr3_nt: TGTGCCAGCTCACCCAGGACAGGGGACATTCAGTACTTC
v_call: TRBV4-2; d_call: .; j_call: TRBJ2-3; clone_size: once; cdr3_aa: CASSQGQRGVGDTQYF; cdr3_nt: TGTGCCAGCAGCCAAGGGCAGCGCGGGGTGGGAGATACGCAGTATTTT
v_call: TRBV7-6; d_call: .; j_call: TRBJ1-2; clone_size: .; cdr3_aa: CASSLNSLGGFYGYTF; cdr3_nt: TGTGCCAGCAGCTTAAACTCTCTAGGAGGGTTCTATGGCTACACCTTC
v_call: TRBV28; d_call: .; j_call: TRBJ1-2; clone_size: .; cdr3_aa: CASIGGYPPYGYTF; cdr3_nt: TGTGCCAGCATCGGAGGGTACCCCCCTTATGGCTACACCTTC
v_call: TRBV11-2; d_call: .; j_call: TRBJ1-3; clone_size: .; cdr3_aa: CASSLARTIGNTIYF; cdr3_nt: TGTGCCAGCAGCTTAGCCCGGACAATTGGAAACACTATATATTTT